This T cell receptor beta chain was observed in a study of beta chain features in type 1 diabetes. There are a few counts of this clone. The antigen remains unidentified. Whole-study results and caveats: Fewer junction insertions and more nucleotide deletions appeared in type 1 diabetes patients. TCRB CDR3s from Type 1 diabetes patients were moderately but significantly shorter in all four CD4+ subsets.

Reverse transcription of all isolated RNA meant that expressed TCRB transcripts were sequenced. Mean read depth for naive, central memory and regulatory T cell samples was approximately 3.57 million reads. The assay was immunoSEQ multiplex PCR, and TCRdb's table has in-frame clones only and misses some. The sample carries about 620,000 clones, 15% to 17% recorded once. Sorting with CD45RO/CCR7/CD25/CD127/CD95/CD27 yielded naive, central memory, regulatory and stem-like memory CD4+ cells. From germline, CDR1 is SQVTM and CDR2 ANQGSEA. The V gene end was trimmed by 7 bases and the J gene end by 4 bases; junction bases not matched to a gene: 10. The CDR3 runs to 15 residues.

Sequenced sample: naive CD4+ T cells from blood. The chain combines TRBV29-1 with TRBJ1-3, with TRBD1 matching over 10 bases. This receptor was obtained from a man aged 18 to 30 in good health. The CDR3 bases are TGCAGCGGTACTTTTACGGGACAGGGGGGAAACACCATATATTTT. Its protein product is CSGTFTGQGGNTIYF.